Presented here are 10 T cell receptor beta chains from one specimen sequenced in a study of T cells in Graves' hyperthyroidism and ophthalmopathy. The TCR beta CDR3 regions underwent amplification using RNA transcripts as the source. In the first-round RT-PCR of the TCR CDR3, the HTBI primer set was used. TCRdb used MiXCR to reprocess the multiplex PCR reads, holding one entry per CDR3 protein. The sample holds about 560,000 distinct CDR3 sequences, more than 45% seen once. The specimen was peripheral blood or thyroid tissue (not recorded which). These receptor sequences come from a woman aged 18 to 35 with Graves' hyperthyroidism.

This chain joins TRBV20-1 and TRBJ2-5, with TRBD2 identical over 7 bases. Germline assignment: CDR1 DFQATT and CDR2 SNEGSKA (reference sequence). J was trimmed by 4 bases and V by 1 base; bases with no gene match: 12. CDR3 size: 16 residues. CDR3 sequence reads: CSARAPGGLSRETQYF. DNA of the CDR3: TGCAGTGCTAGAGCCCCCGGGGGACTAAGCCGAGAGACCCAGTACTTC.

Note on this clonotype: Germline is not matched at one junction end, which may reflect a read error. The rearrangement uses TRBV5-1 and TRBJ1-5; 7 bases align to TRBD1. The CDR3 covers 16 residues. The germline V gene encodes CDR1 SGHRS and CDR2 YFSETQ. The CDR3: CASSSIGQVPNQPQHF. The CDR3 nucleotides read TGTGCCAGCAGCTCAATCGGACAGGTGCCCAATCAGCCCCAGCATTTT. Based on the CDR3 plus reference TRBV5-1 and TRBJ1-5, the full variable domain is KAGVTQTPRYLIKTRGQQVTLSCSPISGHRSVSWYQQTPGQGLQFLFEYFSETQRNKGNFPGRFSGRQFSNSRSEMNVSTLELGDSALYLCASSSIGQVPNQPQHFGDGTRLSIL.

The chain couples TRBV7-3 to TRBJ2-5; unclear D gene. V gave up 5 bases and J gave up 0 bases, with 16 bases separating them. The germline V gene encodes CDR1 SGHTA and CDR2 FQGTGA. The CDR3 length is 16 residues. The CDR3 DNA follows: TGTGCCAGCAGCAACGGCCTAAGTTCGTACCAAGAGACCCAGTACTTC. It translates to CASSNGLSSYQETQYF.

The chain couples TRBV29-1 to TRBJ1-3; the match to TRBD1 covers 8 bases. Trimming removed 6 bases from V and 7 bases from J; junction bases left unmatched: 2. The CDR3 loop spans 11 amino acids. Germline CDR1 is SQVTM and CDR2 is ANQGSEA. The chain's CDR3 is CSVGQVNTIYF. CDR3 bases: TGCAGCGTGGGACAGGTTAACACCATATATTTT. Combining the CDR3 with reference TRBV29-1 and TRBJ1-3 gives the whole variable domain SAVISQKPSRDICQRGTSLTIQCQVDSQVTMMFWYRQQPGQSLTLIATANQGSEATYESGFVIDKFPISRPNLTFSTLTVSNMSPEDSSIYLCSVGQVNTIYFGEGSWLTVV.

The sample holds a few counts of this clonotype. V and J are TRBV7-2 and TRBJ2-7, with TRBD1 matching 11 bases. V lost 6 bases and J lost 4; bases outside the gene matches: 11. There are 16 residues in the CDR3. Germline values: CDR1 SGHTA, CDR2 FQGNSA. CDR3 nucleotide sequence: TGTGCCAGCAGACGTTCCTCCGGGACAGGGGGGTACGAGCAGTACTTC. It encodes CASRRSSGTGGYEQYF.

This clonotype was recorded a few times. CDR3 nucleotide sequence: TGTGCCAGCAGTTTAACAGAGGCGAACACTGAAGCTTTCTTT. This codes for CASSLTEANTEAFF. The J gene is TRBJ1-1, the V gene TRBV12-3 or TRBV12-4; D unclear. V was cut by 2 bases and J by 1 base, with 8 bases left in between. The length of the CDR3 is 14 residues.

This clonotype showed up just a few times. V and J are TRBV12-3 or TRBV12-4 and TRBJ2-7, with a possible D match to TRBD1 (6 bases). V shed 1 base and J shed 0 bases, with 7 bases lying between them. This CDR3 spans 14 amino acids. As DNA, the CDR3 is TGTGCCAGCAGTTTAGAGGACAGCTCCTACGAGCAGTACTTC. Encoded protein: CASSLEDSSYEQYF.

This clonotype was seen at least ten times. The chain combines TRBV29-1 with TRBJ2-5; TRBD2 might be the D (5 bases). V gave up 6 bases and J gave up 5 bases, with 16 bases separating them. The germline V gene has CDR1 SQVTM and CDR2 ANQGSEA. This CDR3 is 13 amino acids long. CDR3 nucleotide sequence: TGCAGCGTGGCCCGGAACACGGGGGAGACCCAGTACTTC. It codes for CSVARNTGETQYF.

This clonotype was counted a few times. The rearrangement uses TRBV7-9 and TRBJ1-6, with 9 bases that match TRBD1. The CDR3 length is 17 residues. The junction had 13 bases not matched to a gene; V was cut back by 4 bases and J by 9 bases. Germline CDR1 is SEHNR and CDR2 is FQNEAQ (reference sequence). DNA for the CDR3: TGTGCCAGCAGCTCCCCCCGCCCGGGACAGGGTTCTTCACCCCTCCACTTT. Encoded protein: CASSSPRPGQGSSPLHF.

This clonotype was seen a handful of times. The rearrangement uses TRBV7-9 and TRBJ1-1, with D unclear. Trimming pared 8 bases from V and 4 bases from J, leaving 11 bases between. This CDR3 region has 12 residues. The germline gives CDR1 SEHNR, CDR2 FQNEAQ (reference sequence). The CDR3 DNA follows: TGTGCCAGCGGGGAGGGAGGCACTGAAGCTTTCTTT. This codes for CASGEGGTEAFF.